The 13 T cell receptor beta chains reported below all come from one sample, sequenced in a study of spatial heterogeneity in lung cancer. Findings and limits, study-wide: Tumor mutation count correlated with how many alpha and beta TCRs expanded intratumorally.

The antigens of these receptors remain unknown. TCRdb ran MiXCR on the 5' RACE reads and lists one entry per CDR3 protein. The data contain about 3,000 distinct CDR3 sequences, 25% to 30% of them singletons. Time point meaning: sample taken at primary tumor resection. Sample: lung tumor tissue, taken at surgery. All receptors derive from a male donor with early-stage non-small cell lung cancer.

This clonotype is large within its sample. The chain couples TRBV28 to TRBJ2-5; tentatively, D is TRBD1 (6 bases). Germline V gene sequence: CDR1 MDHEN, CDR2 SYDVKM. The CDR3 totals 15 residues. V was clipped by 6 bases and J by 5 bases, with 19 bases between them. CDR3 in amino acids: CASSLDRTRRETQYF. The CDR3 nucleotides read TGTGCCAGCAGCCTCGACAGGACCCGGCGGGAGACCCAGTACTTC.

A few counts support this clonotype. The chain joins TRBV3-1 to TRBJ1-6; D is unclear. Trimming removed 2 bases from V and 14 bases from J, with 16 bases in between. In germline, CDR1 is LGHDT, CDR2 YNNKEL (reference sequence). The CDR3 extends over 14 amino acids. Written as DNA, the CDR3 is TGTGCCAGCAGCCAAACAGAGGGAATTCGAGCCCTCCACTTT. This sequence encodes CASSQTEGIRALHF. The full variable domain, rest sourced from reference TRBV3-1 and TRBJ1-6, is DTAVSQTPKYLVTQMGNDKSIKCEQNLGHDTMYWYKQDSKKFLKIMFSYNNKELIINETVPNRFSPKSPDKAHLNLHINSLELGDSAVYFCASSQTEGIRALHFGNGTRLTVT.

The rearrangement uses TRBV2 and TRBJ2-4, with 7 bases matching TRBD2. The germline V gene has CDR1 SNHLY and CDR2 FYNNEI. This CDR3 spans 17 amino acids. Trimming removed 3 bases from V and 0 bases from J; junction bases left unmatched: 8. Here the CDR3 DNA reads TGTGCCAGCAGTGACTCGGGACTACCTATAGCCAAAAACATTCAGTACTTC. It translates to CASSDSGLPIAKNIQYF. Drawing the rest from reference TRBV2 and TRBJ2-4, the complete variable domain is EPEVTQTPSHQVTQMGQEVILRCVPISNHLYFYWYRQILGQKVEFLVSFYNNEISEKSEIFDDQFSVERPDGSNFTLKIRSTKLEDSAMYFCASSDSGLPIAKNIQYFGAGTRLSVL.

This clonotype was seen repeatedly, ten times or more. The chain links TRBV6-1 to TRBJ1-4; 7 positions agree with TRBD1. Trimming took 6 bases from V and 5 from J; bases not matched to a gene: 6. This CDR3 is built from 14 residues. From germline, CDR1 is MNHNS and CDR2 SASEGT. The CDR3 nucleotides read TGTGCCAGCAGCCCCGGGACAGACAATGAAAAACTGTTTTTT. It codes for CASSPGTDNEKLFF.

This clonotype is medium-sized (0.01 to 0.1%) in the sample. The chain links TRBV28 to TRBJ2-7, with unresolved D. The CDR3 loop spans 14 amino acids. Germline lookup yields CDR1 MDHEN and CDR2 SYDVKM. The V gene lost 2 bases and the J gene lost 3 bases, with 11 bases spanning the gap. CDR3 in DNA: TGTGCCAGCAGTTTAAGTCGGCCTTTCTACGAGCAGTACTTC. Translated, it gives CASSLSRPFYEQYF.

This clonotype qualifies as medium-sized. At one of its ends the junction is not consistent with the germline gene, which may arise from a read error. V is TRBV3-1 and J is TRBJ2-1, with 11 bases matching TRBD2. Germline CDR1 LGHDT, CDR2 YNNKEL (reference sequence). The CDR3 extends over 16 amino acids. The CDR3 DNA is TGTGCCAGCAGCCGGCGACTAGCGGGGCTGTACACTGAGCAGTTCTTC. This codes for CASSRRLAGLYTEQFF.

The J gene is TRBJ2-1, the V gene TRBV7-9, with 9 bases lining up with TRBD2. This CDR3 has 15 amino acids. CDR1 and CDR2 from the germline V gene are SEHNR and FQNEAQ (reference sequence). Trimming took 5 bases from V and 4 from J; bases not matched to a gene: 6. The CDR3 DNA is TGTGCCAGCAGCCCAGGGACTAGCCTTTACAATGAGCAGTTCTTC. This codes for CASSPGTSLYNEQFF.

This clonotype is medium-sized (0.01 to 0.1%) in the sample. The rearrangement joins TRBV7-3 to TRBJ2-6; TRBD1 might be the D (6 bases). Germline assignment: CDR1 SGHTA and CDR2 FQGTGA. V dropped 6 bases and J dropped 2 bases, with 11 bases sitting between them. The CDR3 runs to 15 residues. CDR3 nucleotide sequence: TGTGCCAGCAGTTTCGGACAGACTGGGGCCAACGTCCTGACTTTC. This encodes CASSFGQTGANVLTF.

The rearrangement uses TRBV20-1 and TRBJ1-5, with TRBD1 as a possible D gene (5 bases). Per the germline V gene, CDR1 is DFQATT and CDR2 is SNEGSKA (reference sequence). The V end was cut by 3 bases, the J end by 2 bases, with 11 bases between. This CDR3 has 14 residues. In DNA form, the CDR3 reads TGCAGTGCTAGCGGGACCGGGGGCAATCAGCCCCAGCATTTT. This encodes CSASGTGGNQPQHF.

This sequence joins TRBV7-9 and TRBJ2-4, with 7 bases fitting TRBD1. J lost 2 bases, V lost 4 bases, and 11 bases had no gene match. The CDR3 extends over 17 amino acids. The V gene's germline CDR1 is SEHNR and CDR2 FQNEAQ (reference sequence). The CDR3 coding sequence is TGTGCCAGCAGCTCACTAACAGGGGTCGTCCCCAAAAACATTCAGTACTTC. It encodes CASSSLTGVVPKNIQYF.

The V gene is TRBV28, the J gene TRBJ2-2; a weak D match, TRBD2 (5 bases). Germline assignment: CDR1 MDHEN and CDR2 SYDVKM. The germline V and J ends were trimmed by 3 bases and 6 bases, with 17 bases remaining between them. The CDR3 is 16 amino acids. The CDR3 loop reads CASSLVISGGSGELFF. The CDR3 region has the DNA TGTGCCAGCAGTTTGGTTATCTCGGGCGGGTCCGGGGAGCTGTTTTTT.

This clonotype has just a few counts. This sequence joins TRBV7-2 and TRBJ2-7; 7 bases are shared with TRBD2. This CDR3 region has 17 residues. J lost 3 bases, V lost 0 bases, and 11 bases had no gene match. Germline CDR1 SGHTA, CDR2 FQGNSA. This chain's CDR3 is CASSLAFQPSGGYEQYF. The CDR3 region has the DNA TGTGCCAGCAGCTTAGCCTTTCAGCCTAGCGGCGGCTACGAGCAGTACTTC.

This clonotype showed up just a few times. The chain recombines TRBV28 with TRBJ2-7; D remains unclear. Germline assignment: CDR1 MDHEN and CDR2 SYDVKM. The length of the CDR3 is 12 residues. V shed 2 bases and J shed 7 bases, with 9 bases lying between them. CDR3 amino acids: CASSLDLWEQYF. CDR3 DNA sequence: TGTGCCAGCAGTTTAGATCTGTGGGAGCAGTACTTC.